This TCR beta chain appears in the sequencing data of a study of T cell responses to AZD1222 COVID-19 vaccine. Overall study findings and caveats: Among the donors, most were white British and more were female, and clonal diversity was possibly underestimated. Across spike, vaccine-associated CD4 TCRs were found, dominant at 160-218 and 743-854. Following two doses of AZD1222, Spike-specific TCR breadth and depth rose.

To note about this clone: Its antigen is currently unknown.

CDR1 is MRHNA, CDR2 SNTAGT, per germline. V shed 2 bases, J shed 5 bases, and the junction held 11 bases outside the gene matches. The length of the CDR3 is 16 residues. Repertoires were generated with immunoSEQ multiplex PCR, while TCRdb's copy carries only in-frame clones and drops some. The sample lists 150,000 or so clones, roughly nine tenths occurring once. V usage is TRBV6-4 and J usage is TRBJ2-5; 7 bases map to TRBD1. This receptor was taken from an adult who had recovered from COVID-19. This sample comprised peripheral blood, obtained after recovery from COVID-19. CDR3 amino acids: CASSDPPPNRGETQYF. For the CDR3, the DNA is TGTGCCAGCAGTGACCCCCCACCCAACAGGGGTGAGACCCAGTACTTC.